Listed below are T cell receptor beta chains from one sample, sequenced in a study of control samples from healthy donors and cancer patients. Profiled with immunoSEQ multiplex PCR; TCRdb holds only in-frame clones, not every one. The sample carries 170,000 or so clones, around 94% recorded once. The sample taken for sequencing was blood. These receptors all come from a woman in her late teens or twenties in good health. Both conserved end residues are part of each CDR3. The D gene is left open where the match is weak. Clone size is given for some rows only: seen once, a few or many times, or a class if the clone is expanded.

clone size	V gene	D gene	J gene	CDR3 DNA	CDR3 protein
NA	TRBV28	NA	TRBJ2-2	TGTGCCAGCGGAGATCCCACCGGGGAGCTGTTTTTT	CASGDPTGELFF
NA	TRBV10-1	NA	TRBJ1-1	TGCGCCAGCAGTGGGCGGAACACTGAAGCTTTCTTT	CASSGRNTEAFF
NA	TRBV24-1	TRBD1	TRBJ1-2	TGTGCCACCAGTGATTCCACTCTGGGACAGTTTGGGGATGGCTACACCTTC	CATSDSTLGQFGDGYTF
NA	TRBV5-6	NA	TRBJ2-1	TGTGCCAGCAGCTTTGGGGAGCTCTCCTACAATGAGCAGTTCTTC	CASSFGELSYNEQFF
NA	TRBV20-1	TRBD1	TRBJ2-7	TGCAGTGCCTTAGTACAGGGGCGATCGTACTTC	CSALVQGRSYF
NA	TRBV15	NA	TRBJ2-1	TGTGCCACCAGCAGACATACCCTTGGGCCAGCGGGACAGAAGCATGAGCAGTTCTTC	CATSRHTLGPAGQKHEQFF
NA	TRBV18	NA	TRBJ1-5	TGTGCCAGCTCACTGATTCAGGGCAGTGGGCAGCCCCAGCATTTT	CASSLIQGSGQPQHF
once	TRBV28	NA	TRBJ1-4	TGTGCCAGCAGAACCACAGGGAGTGAAAAACTGTTTTTT	CASRTTGSEKLFF
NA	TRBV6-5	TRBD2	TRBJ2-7	TGTGCCAGCAGTTACCGGGGGGAGCCCACCTACGAGCAGTACTTC	CASSYRGEPTYEQYF
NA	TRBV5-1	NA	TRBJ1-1	TGCGCCAGCAGCTTGGCGGGTGTCCCCGATGTCTTT	CASSLAGVPDVF
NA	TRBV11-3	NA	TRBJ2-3	TGTGCCAGCAGCACGCGGGCTGAACCACCAGATACGCAGTATTTT	CASSTRAEPPDTQYF
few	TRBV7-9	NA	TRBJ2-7	TGTGCCAGCAGCTTGGGTGGGACCTTCTACGAGCAGTACTTC	CASSLGGTFYEQYF
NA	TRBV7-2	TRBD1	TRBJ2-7	TGTGCCAGCAACCCGGGACAGGATATCTACGAGCAGTACTTC	CASNPGQDIYEQYF
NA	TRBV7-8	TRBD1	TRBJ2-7	TGTGCCAGCAGCCGAGCGGGACAGGGATCCTACGAGCAGTACTTC	CASSRAGQGSYEQYF
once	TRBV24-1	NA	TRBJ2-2	TGTGCCACCAGTGAGGCGACACTGAACACCGGGGAGCTGTTTTTT	CATSEATLNTGELFF
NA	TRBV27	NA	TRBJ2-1	TGTGCCAGCAGTTTAGTCAGGGGCAATGAGCAGTTCTTC	CASSLVRGNEQFF
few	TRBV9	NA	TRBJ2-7	TGTGCCAGCAGCGTAGCGGGCCAGTCCTACGAGCAGTACTTC	CASSVAGQSYEQYF
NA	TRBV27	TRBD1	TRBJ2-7	TGTGCCAGTTGGCAGGGGGCCCACGAGCAGTACTTC	CASWQGAHEQYF
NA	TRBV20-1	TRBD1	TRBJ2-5	TGCAGTGCTAGTTCCGCCTGGACAGGAGTTCAAGAGACCCAGTACTTC	CSASSAWTGVQETQYF
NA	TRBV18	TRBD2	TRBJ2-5	TGTGCCAGCCAGGCCCTAGCGGGGGTCCAAGAGACCCAGTACTTC	CASQALAGVQETQYF
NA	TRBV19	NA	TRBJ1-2	TGTGCCAGTAGTATTGGGGTGATGAACTATGGCTACACCTTC	CASSIGVMNYGYTF
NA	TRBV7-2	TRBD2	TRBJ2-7	TGTGCCAGCAGCACCCCGGGGACTAGCGGGGGGGTCTCCCCCTACGAGCAGTACTTC	CASSTPGTSGGVSPYEQYF
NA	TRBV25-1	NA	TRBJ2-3	TGTGCCAGCAGTGAATCAGTCCCCAGGAAGACCACAGATACGCAGTATTTT	CASSESVPRKTTDTQYF
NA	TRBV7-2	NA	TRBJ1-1	TGTGCCAGCGCCGTGGGGAGAAACACTGAAGCTTTCTTT	CASAVGRNTEAFF
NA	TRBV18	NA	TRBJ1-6	TGTGCCAGCTCACGAACCGGGGTGGGGTCACCCCTCCACTTT	CASSRTGVGSPLHF
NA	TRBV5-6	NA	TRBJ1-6	TGTGCCAGCAGCTTGGCCGGATGGAGCTCCTATAATTCACCCCTCCACTTT	CASSLAGWSSYNSPLHF
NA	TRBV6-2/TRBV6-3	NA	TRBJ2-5	TGTGCCAGCAGTTATACCCCCCAGGGCCAGTACTTC	CASSYTPQGQYF
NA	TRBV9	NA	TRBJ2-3	TGTGCCAGCAGCGTAGAAGGGGGAGATACGCAGTATTTT	CASSVEGGDTQYF